This entry features one TCR beta chain sequence. The assay was immunoSEQ multiplex PCR, and TCRdb's table has in-frame clones only and misses some. The repertoire holds around 60,000 clones, with 85% to 95% as singletons. The source of the sample is a study of T cell changes during pregnancy in multiple sclerosis. The CDR3 runs to 13 residues. Trimming removed 7 bases from V and 9 bases from J, with 17 bases in between. Germline lookup yields CDR1 MNHEY and CDR2 SMNVEV (reference sequence). The gene calls are TRBV27 and TRBJ2-3; D is possibly TRBD2 (6 bases). The TCR originated in a female donor with multiple sclerosis, enrolled in a pregnancy study. The specimen comprised CD8+ T cells from peripheral blood mononuclear cells, sampled in the third trimester of pregnancy. CDR3 sequence reads: CASTAGISQTQYF. CDR3 DNA: TGTGCCAGCACCGCGGGGATTTCCCAGACGCAGTATTTT.